Detailed here is one T cell receptor (beta chain). Its antigen is still unknown. The sample is drawn from a study of T cell responses to AZD1222 COVID-19 vaccine. Profiled with immunoSEQ multiplex PCR; TCRdb holds only in-frame clones, not every one. There are 100,000 to 150,000 clones in the sample; more than 80% occur only once, and around 4.4% lies in the top ten. General study results and limits: Sampled repertoires all dated from after the peak T cell response.

The CDR3 runs to 14 residues. The V gene lost 0 bases and the J gene lost 7 bases, with 9 bases spanning the gap. From germline, CDR1 is WNHNN and CDR2 SYGVQD (reference sequence). V is TRBV10-1 and J is TRBJ2-2; the D is unclear. The sequence came from an adult who received the AZD1222 COVID-19 vaccine. This specimen was peripheral blood, taken 28 days after the second AZD1222 dose. The CDR3 reads CASSESLWFGELFF. CDR3 nucleotide sequence: TGCGCCAGCAGTGAGTCTCTTTGGTTCGGGGAGCTGTTTTTT.